Sequencing of this T cell receptor (beta chain) was carried out in a study of T cell clones after liver transplantation (dated by TCRdb to about 2019). Study-wide context: ITN030ST, the source of the samples, was a randomized trial that attempted immunosuppression withdrawal within 2 years of liver transplantation. A cohort of 8 liver transplant recipients was studied, of whom 3 were classified as tolerant and 5 as non-tolerant. As an antigen-independent comparator for donor-reactive sequences, third party-reactive TCRbeta sequences were also identified from pre-transplant MLRs. No induction therapy was given to the subjects, and standard immunosuppression was administered until randomization at 12-24 months post-transplant. Tolerance meant complete immunosuppression withdrawal for at least one year without liver enzymes rising beyond twice the upper limit of normal. Of the eight recipients, three were HCV-positive, while the remaining recipients had been transplanted for non-autoimmune, non-viral indications. Blood samples were collected pre-transplant, pre-randomization before withdrawal, and post-randomization after either complete withdrawal or failed withdrawal. Donor-reactive T cell clones were identified by TCRbeta sequencing after a pre-transplant mixed lymphocyte reaction and then tracked in post-transplant blood.

Remarks on this clone: Its antigen is still unknown. No base qualities exist here, and no much larger clone lies one base off it.

The CDR1 and CDR2 encoded by the germline V gene are SGHRS and YFSETQ. The CDR3 sequence holds 13 residues, the cysteine and phenylalanine included. The only DNA kept is the CDR3, 39 bases in frame from the first base. Unmatched junction bases come to 4, with V trimmed by 3 bases and J by 5 bases. Overall study results and their limits: In a couple of subjects, low numbers of available donor cells limited the measurable donor-reactive repertoire. A significant post-transplant decrease in circulating donor-reactive CD4 TCRbeta sequences was observed in most of the 8 subjects, irrespective of tolerance or HCV status. The conclusions were preliminary, being limited by small, heterogeneous patient numbers and by non-standardized post-transplant time points. Since no allograft tissue specimens were available, donor-reactive T cells may have migrated into the graft instead of being deleted. Once repertoire turnover was taken into account, donor-reactive detection showed a significant reduction for CD4 in 7 of 8 subjects and for CD8 in 8 of 8. A greater decline was seen for donor-reactive sequences than for third party-reactive sequences, suggesting partial antigen-specific deletion unrelated to withdrawal success.

Using immunoSEQ, frozen genomic DNA was subjected to high-throughput TCRbeta CDR3 sequencing, a process that included PCR amplification, mapping, bias correction and internal controls. The authors' analysis ran thus. Productive rearrangements were retained, and unique TCRbeta sequences were defined by the CDR3 nucleotide sequence together with the V and J gene. For classification of a sequence as donor-reactive, at least 5-fold expansion in CFSE-low cells relative to unstimulated pre-transplant cells and a frequency of at least 0.01% were required. Minimum frequency thresholds were set for each subject based on the unstimulated sample with the lowest template count, ensuring at least 90% detection power. Jensen-Shannon divergence between the top 1000 TCRbeta sequences post- versus pre-transplant served as the measure of repertoire turnover. Changes in detection of donor-reactive sequences were tested with two-sided Fisher's exact tests. TCRdb took over this immuneACCESS table, retaining in-frame rearrangements with V and J assigned. Such tables are incomplete; in checked studies, under half of the missing clones stem from an unresolved V gene, and the remainder is unexplained. V and J calls and clone size are given by that table; D and trimming were obtained from the DNA. The sample includes about 80,000 clones, with around four fifths observed a single time. More than 0.45% of the sample is held by the ten biggest clonotypes.

Thawed unstimulated PBMCs were stained for CD3, CD4 and CD8 and FACS-sorted into CD3+CD4+ and CD3+CD8+ populations. Each of the 8 studied subjects was randomized to immunosuppression withdrawal. The Qiagen DNeasy Blood and Tissue Kit was used for isolation of genomic DNA. Sequenced here: CD4+ T cells from blood, sampled 46 months after liver transplant. This TCR derives from a human patient who received a liver transplant. A transplant means some T cells may be of graft donor rather than patient origin. Recombination connected TRBV5-1 to TRBJ2-7; 8 junctional bases match TRBD2. CDR3 reads: CASSSPGGDEQYF. The base sequence is TGCGCCAGCAGCTCGCCGGGGGGGGACGAGCAGTACTTC.